Below, one T cell receptor beta chain is given with its context. What it recognizes is unknown. The sample belongs to a study of T cell clonotyping in hematopoietic cell transplantation. Sequenced by immunoSEQ multiplex PCR; TCRdb stores in-frame clones only, minus some. Here the sample spans roughly 11,000 clones, 89% being singletons. Points from the study as a whole: After transplant, recipient diversity fell while pathologically expanded clonotypes grew through day 180. CD4 and CD8 repertoire contributions could not be separated without sorting. Few recipient clonotypes overlapped donors; over 95% were de novo at given depth. Graft donor and pretransplant recipient Inverse Simpson Index values predicted broader posttransplant TCR diversity.

The CDR3 sequence is 13 residues long. Germline V gene sequence: CDR1 SNHLY, CDR2 FYNNEI. The V end lost 5 bases, the J end lost 4 bases, and 9 bases lay between the germline ends. Sequences were derived from PBMCs, sampled 100 days after allogeneic stem cell transplant. The receptor's source is a female patient aged 55-70 years who had an allogeneic stem cell transplant from an unrelated donor, so the T cells may come from the graft donor. Some clones in this sample may be carry-over from other donors' samples. The chain has TRBV2 and TRBJ1-5, with TRBD1 as a possible D gene (6 bases). CDR3 amino acids: CASSRTGNQPQHF. CDR3 DNA: TGTGCCAGCAGTAGAACAGGGAATCAGCCCCAGCATTTT.